Sequencing of this T cell receptor (beta chain) was carried out in a study of cytomegalovirus exposure and HLA in healthy donors. Across the whole study: An early data release held around 80 million unique TCRs from HLA-typed donors. Study-wide results and caveats: Excluded: some indistinguishable V segments such as TRBV6-2 and TRBV6-3. Most TCR sequences were rare, but some public TCRs occurred in many donors. One later analysis reportedly identified an Asian-associated ancestry cluster that showed fewer N-insertions than the roughly 700-donor mean.

V was clipped by 2 bases and J by 0 bases, with 4 bases between them. Germline assignment: CDR1 MNHEY and CDR2 SMNVEV (reference sequence). CDR3 length: 13 residues. This PCR relied on a set of 60 Vbeta primers and 13 Jbeta primers. Here immunoSEQ multiplex PCR was the method, and the copy in TCRdb shows in-frame clones only, minus some. Of 30,000 to 45,000 clones detected, 80% to 90% appear once; the ten largest clones hold roughly 11%. A word on this clone: Its specificity is unknown.

The rearrangement links TRBV27 to TRBJ1-2, with D uncertain. The clonotype comes from a woman in her thirties or forties in good health and CMV-seropositive. The sequenced material came from PBMCs. DNA of the CDR3: TGTGCCAGCAGTTTAACAGCTAACTATGGCTACACCTTC. Its protein is CASSLTANYGYTF.